The text below deals with one T cell receptor (beta chain). Its specificity is not known. Repertoires were generated with immunoSEQ multiplex PCR, while TCRdb's copy carries only in-frame clones and drops some. The repertoire holds some 49,000 clones, under 90% seen once, with 5.9% in the top ten. This entry is derived from a study of T cell clonotyping in hematopoietic cell transplantation. Time point denoted: recipient sample about 28 days before transplant, after cytoreduction. Study-wide results and limits: At the given depth, recipient repertoires were over 95% de novo clonotypes. CD4 and CD8 repertoire contributions could not be separated without sorting.

CDR1 is SGHRS, CDR2 YFSETQ, per germline. Trimming cost V 8 bases and J 0 bases; bases outside gene matches: 6. The CDR3 is 14 residues long. The chain uses TRBV5-1 and TRBJ1-1; TRBD1 matches 8 bases. The sample consisted of peripheral blood mononuclear cells, taken before stem cell transplant. The TCR originated in a man aged 55 to 70 with biphenotypic leukemia. Some clones in this sample may be carry-over from other donors' samples. The chain's CDR3 is CASAGTGLNTEAFF. The DNA of the CDR3 is TGCGCCAGTGCCGGGACAGGCTTGAACACTGAAGCTTTCTTT.